This TCR beta chain was recovered during a study of OX40 agonist ivuxolimab in advanced cancers. At the level of the study: The patients' treatment was ivuxolimab, an agonistic anti-OX40 (CD134) antibody. Across the patients, intravenous ivuxolimab was delivered every 2 weeks at 0.01 to 10 mg/kg.

Points on this clone: Its antigen is still unknown.

Measured with immunoSEQ multiplex PCR; TCRdb has only the in-frame clones, and not every one. Among under 70,000 clones listed, 92% were seen once. The germline V gene has CDR1 SGHDT and CDR2 YYEEEE. The CDR3 consists of 16 residues. Germline trimming cut 0 bases from V and 6 bases from J; bases unmatched to any gene: 8. Study-wide findings and caveats: CD4+ and CD8+ blood T cells expanded clonally by week 6 at 0.1 to 3.0 mg/kg.

Baseline was the first blood sampling point, followed by cycle 4 day 1 and cycle 7 day 1. This clonotype was sampled from an adult with an advanced solid tumor such as melanoma, head and neck, liver or kidney cancer. This rearrangement joins TRBV5-6 to TRBJ2-2, with 7 bases identical to TRBD2. Sequencing was performed on CD4+ or CD8+ T cells sorted from blood, taken in a trial of the OX40 agonist ivuxolimab. The CDR3 nucleotides read TGTGCCAGCAGCTTGGGGGGCGGGGGATCTCCCGGGGAGCTGTTTTTT. Residues: CASSLGGGGSPGELFF.